What follows is one T cell receptor beta chain and its context. Its antigen is currently not known. Base qualities were left out, and no much larger clone turns up one base away. TCRbeta CDR3 regions were amplified from genomic DNA by means of the immunoSEQ Assay, a bias-controlled multiplex PCR. The published analysis was carried out like this. The number of nucleated cells in each sample was estimated from the amplification of reference gene primers within the assay. To quantify the absolute abundance of each unique TCRbeta CDR3 rearrangement, sequence reads were collapsed and filtered. For each sample, productive Simpson clonality was calculated as the square root of Simpson's diversity index over productive rearrangements. Imported from immuneACCESS, the table was reduced by TCRdb to in-frame sequences with V and J called. These copies leave out some clones; in studies compared against another copy, an unresolved V gene accounts for under half, and the cause of the remainder is not known. Clone size and the V and J calls come from that table; the DNA yielded D and trimming. This sample holds 140,000 or so clones; 87% were observed only once. The top ten clonotypes cover more than 0.8% of the sample.

The sample belongs to a study of blood T cell repertoires in COVID-19 (TCRdb year 2020). At the level of the whole study: Collaborator samples came from the United States, Italy and Spain and covered acute and convalescent phases of COVID-19. The sample metadata nearly always contained a de-identified subject ID, COVID-19 status, age in years and sex. The prospective study material was composed of cDNA or gDNA derived from T cells, B-cell-depleted T cells, or PBMCs. The dataset comprised deeply sampled blood TCRbeta repertoires from subjects exposed to, actively infected with, or recovered from COVID-19. The repertoires were released in a freely available public database meant as a resource for research on the immune response to SARS-CoV-2. Samples came from the ongoing ImmuneRACE study (first 160 participants) plus 1,254 subjects from 6 global collaborators. Where available, HLA class I and class II types were obtained from metadata supplied by the sample provider rather than from assay-based typing. Here is what the overall study found, with its caveats: The amount of clinical and demographic metadata varied by source and participant and was provided uncurated.

CDR1 and CDR2, per the germline V gene, are SGHAT and FQNNGV. The CDR3 goes from the cysteine to the phenylalanine over 15 residues. The sequence is cut down to CDR3 DNA, 45 bases in frame from base 1. The germline ends are 12 bases apart after V is trimmed by 6 bases and J by 0 bases. Each collaborating institution followed its own protocols to collect whole blood in K2EDTA tubes. Collaborator samples were shipped for TCRbeta analysis as frozen whole blood, isolated PBMCs, or DNA extracted from either sample type. The V and J segments used are TRBV11-2 and TRBJ2-1; the D gene is possibly TRBD2, with 5 bases matching. The source of this sequence is a woman aged 50 to 60 with acute or convalescent COVID-19. The material sequenced was peripheral blood. The CDR3 region has the sequence CASRENTSSYNEQFF. The bases are TGTGCCAGCAGGGAAAATACTAGCTCCTACAATGAGCAGTTCTTC.